This is a list of T cell receptor beta chains from one sample in a study of tumor and adjacent non-tumor tissue in lung cancer. TCRdb recomputed calls from the multiplex PCR reads with MiXCR, one row per CDR3 protein. Among roughly 75,000 distinct CDR3 sequences listed, approximately 71% were seen once. The sequenced material came from distant non-tumor lung tissue. These receptors were obtained from a woman in her forties or fifties with non-small cell lung cancer. Both conserved end residues are part of each CDR3. Fields, in order: V gene, D gene, clone size, J gene, CDR3 DNA, CDR3 protein. A D gene is named only where the DNA matches it firmly. The listing skips clone size in some rows; elsewhere it reads once, few, many or a size class.

V: TRBV20-1; D: NA; size: NA; J: TRBJ1-5; DNA: TGCAGAGCTAGAGGGGATAGCAATCAGCCCGAACATTTT; CDR3: CRARGDSNQPEHF
V: TRBV6-5; D: NA; size: many; J: TRBJ1-5; DNA: TGTGCCAGCAGGAGGACACCTCATAGCAATCAGCCCCAGCATTTT; CDR3: CASRRTPHSNQPQHF
V: TRBV6-1; D: NA; size: once; J: TRBJ2-2; DNA: TGTGCCATCAGTGAATACGGCAGGGGACGCTCGAACACCGGGGAGCTGTTTTTT; CDR3: CAISEYGRGRSNTGELFF
V: TRBV14; D: NA; size: NA; J: TRBJ2-6; DNA: TGTGCCAGCAGCCAGGCAGGGTCTGGGGCCAACGTCCTGACTTTC; CDR3: CASSQAGSGANVLTF
V: TRBV20-1; D: NA; size: NA; J: TRBJ2-7; DNA: TGCGGTGCTAGGCCCCTTAGGGAGGCGGACACTTACGAGCAGTACTTC; CDR3: CGARPLREADTYEQYF
V: TRBV5-1; D: NA; size: NA; J: TRBJ2-1; DNA: TGCGCCAGCAGTTTGGTCAGCGCAGACTCCTACAATGAGCAGTTCTTC; CDR3: CASSLVSADSYNEQFF
V: TRBV6-1; D: NA; size: NA; J: TRBJ2-2; DNA: TGTGCCAGCGCATTACTAGCAGTTCCCGGGGAGCTGTCTTTT; CDR3: CASALLAVPGELSF
V: TRBV6-1; D: NA; size: NA; J: TRBJ2-1; DNA: TGTGCCAGCAGTGAAGATGGCGCACCGAGCAATGCGCAGTTCTTC; CDR3: CASSEDGAPSNAQFF
V: TRBV20-1; D: TRBD1; size: medium-sized; J: TRBJ2-7; DNA: TGCAGTGCTGCAAGGACAGGGAGCTACGAGCAGTACTTC; CDR3: CSAARTGSYEQYF
V: TRBV11-1; D: NA; size: NA; J: TRBJ2-3; DNA: TGCGCCAGCAGCTTCTCAGTGGGGTCCCCAGATACTCAGTATTTT; CDR3: CASSFSVGSPDTQYF
V: TRBV11-1; D: NA; size: NA; J: TRBJ2-1; DNA: TGTGCCAGCCAGTCTGGAGTGGGAGATGAGCAGATCTTC; CDR3: CASQSGVGDEQIF
V: TRBV29-1; D: NA; size: NA; J: TRBJ2-5; DNA: TGCGGCGTTGATATATCGGCCGATAAAGAGACCCAGTACTTC; CDR3: CGVDISADKETQYF
V: TRBV11-2; D: NA; size: NA; J: TRBJ2-5; DNA: TGTACCAACAAGGTCAGGGTTAAAGAGATCCAGTACTTC; CDR3: CTNKVRVKEIQYF